This T cell receptor (beta chain) came from a study of neurological immune-mediated disorders. This CDR3 spans 15 amino acids. In germline, CDR1 is MNHNY, CDR2 SVGAGI (reference sequence). V lost 6 bases and J 3 bases, leaving 16 bases between the germline ends. The authors obtained over 200 million TCR-beta sequences from 15-18 subjects per sequencing run. TCRdb fed the 5' RACE reads into MiXCR, producing one record per CDR3 protein. Of 31,000 or so distinct CDR3 sequences listed, more than 1.3% are singletons. This clonotype was counted ten times or more. Sequenced input: PBMCs. The chain couples TRBV6-6 to TRBJ2-3, with D uncertain. The sequence derives from a woman aged 25 to 39 with multiple sclerosis. CDR3 nucleotides: TGTGCCAGCAGCGGGCCGGTAGTGGGGACAGATACGCAGTATTTT. It translates to CASSGPVVGTDTQYF.